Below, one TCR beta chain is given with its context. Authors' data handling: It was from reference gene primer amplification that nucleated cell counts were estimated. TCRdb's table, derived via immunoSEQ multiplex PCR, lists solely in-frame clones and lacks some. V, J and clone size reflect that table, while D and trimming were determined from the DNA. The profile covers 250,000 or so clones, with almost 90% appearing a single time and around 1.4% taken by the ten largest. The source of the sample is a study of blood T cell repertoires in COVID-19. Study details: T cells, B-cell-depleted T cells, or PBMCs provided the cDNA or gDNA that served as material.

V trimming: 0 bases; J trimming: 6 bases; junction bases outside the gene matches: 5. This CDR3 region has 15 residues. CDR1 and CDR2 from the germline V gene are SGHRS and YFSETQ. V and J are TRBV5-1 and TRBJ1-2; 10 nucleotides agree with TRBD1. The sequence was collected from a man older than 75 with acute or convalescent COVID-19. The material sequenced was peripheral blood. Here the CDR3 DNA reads TGCGCCAGCAGCTTGGCCGGGACAGGGGTTGATGGCTACACCTTC. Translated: CASSLAGTGVDGYTF.